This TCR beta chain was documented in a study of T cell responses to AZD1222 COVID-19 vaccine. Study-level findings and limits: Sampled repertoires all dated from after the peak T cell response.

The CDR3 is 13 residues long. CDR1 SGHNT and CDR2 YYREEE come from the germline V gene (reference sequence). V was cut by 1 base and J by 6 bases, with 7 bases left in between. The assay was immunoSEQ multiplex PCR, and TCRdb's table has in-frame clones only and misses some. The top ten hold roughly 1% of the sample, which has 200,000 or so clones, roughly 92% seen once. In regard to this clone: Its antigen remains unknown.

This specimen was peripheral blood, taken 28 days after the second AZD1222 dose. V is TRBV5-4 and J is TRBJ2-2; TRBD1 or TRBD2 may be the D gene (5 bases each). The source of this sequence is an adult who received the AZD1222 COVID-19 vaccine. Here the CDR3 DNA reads TGTGCCAGCAGCTTGCGGGGCCCCGGGGAGCTGTTTTTT. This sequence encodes CASSLRGPGELFF.